The 3 T cell receptor beta chains presented below share a single source sample, sequenced in a study of T cells in tuberculosis. TCRdb's table, derived via immunoSEQ multiplex PCR, lists solely in-frame clones and lacks some. The table shows 85,000 to 100,000 clones, with roughly 91% occurring only once. After thawing and overnight rest, PBMC were stained with GMM-loaded CD1B tetramer, viability dye and anti-CD3 for sorting. C32 glucose monomycolate from Rhodococcus equi was loaded onto the CD1B tetramers. Sequenced sample: CD1b-GMM tetramer-negative cells sorted from PBMCs. These receptors were taken from an adult woman with latent tuberculosis.

This chain uses TRBV6-1 with TRBJ1-6; tentatively, D is TRBD1 (6 bases). Germline assignment: CDR1 MNHNS and CDR2 SASEGT. CDR3 length: 15 amino acids. The V gene lost 7 bases and the J gene lost 3 bases, with 13 bases spanning the gap. The CDR3 DNA reads as TGTGCCAGCACCCACGGACAGTTCTATAATTCACCCCTCCACTTT. Encoded protein: CASTHGQFYNSPLHF.

The chain is built from TRBV11-2 and TRBJ2-1; 8 nucleotides align to TRBD2. The V segment lost 1 base and the J segment 7 bases; nucleotides outside the gene matches: 6. The germline CDR1 and CDR2 sequences are SGHAT and FQNNGV. The CDR3 extends over 15 amino acids. The chain's CDR3 is CASSLGRGGQNEQFF. The DNA for the CDR3 is TGTGCCAGCAGCTTAGGACGGGGGGGCCAGAATGAGCAGTTCTTC.

The chain couples TRBV7-2 to TRBJ1-3, with D uncertain. Germline CDR1 and CDR2: SGHTA and FQGNSA. The CDR3 spans 15 residues. Trimming removed 5 bases from V and 0 bases from J, with 11 bases in between. The CDR3, as DNA: TGTGCCAGCAGCATCATAGCCACCTCTGGAAACACCATATATTTT. It yields the protein CASSIIATSGNTIYF.